These 12 T cell receptor beta chains were all obtained from the same sample, sequenced in a study of OX40 agonist ivuxolimab in advanced cancers. Sequencing used immunoSEQ multiplex PCR; TCRdb keeps in-frame clones, though not all of them. The sample lists fewer than 85,000 clones, approximately 89% occurring once. The sequenced sample was CD4+ or CD8+ T cells sorted from blood, obtained in a trial of the OX40 agonist ivuxolimab. The receptor set was obtained from an adult with an advanced solid tumor such as melanoma, head and neck, liver or kidney cancer.

The V and J genes are TRBV5-5 and TRBJ2-4; D uncertain. Germline V gene data show CDR1 as SGHKS and CDR2 as YYEKEE (reference sequence). The CDR3 runs 11 residues. Trimming shortened V by 4 bases and J by 8 bases, and 7 bases separated the two germline ends. The CDR3: CASSRLDIQYF. As DNA, the CDR3 is TGTGCCAGCAGCCGTTTGGACATTCAGTACTTC.

Written as DNA, the CDR3 is TGTGCCACCAGCAGAGATATGAGGGGGAGGCAACTGTTTTTT. Protein: CATSRDMRGRQLFF. This chain connects TRBV15 to TRBJ1-4, with a weak D call TRBD1 (6 bases). CDR3 length: 14 amino acids. Trimming pared 0 bases from V and 12 bases from J, leaving 14 bases between. Germline V lookup: CDR1 LNHNV, CDR2 YYDKDF (reference sequence).

V and J are TRBV5-1 and TRBJ2-3; D might be TRBD2 (6 bases). Germline V lookup: CDR1 SGHRS, CDR2 YFSETQ. The CDR3 has 14 amino acids. V was cut by 4 bases and J by 4 bases, with 13 bases left in between. The CDR3: CASSPGGIADTQYF. The CDR3 DNA follows: TGCGCCAGCAGCCCCGGGGGAATTGCAGATACGCAGTATTTT.

The CDR3: CASSYEGDYEQYF. The DNA for the CDR3 is TGTGCCAGCAGTTACGAAGGTGACTACGAGCAGTACTTC. V gene TRBV6-6 combines with J gene TRBJ2-7, with D uncertain. Trimming took off 2 bases at V and 3 bases at J, with 8 bases between the two ends. Per the germline V gene, CDR1 is MNHNY and CDR2 is SVGAGI (reference sequence). The CDR3 is made up of 13 amino acids.

In DNA form, the CDR3 reads TGTGCCACCTCACCCGGACAGTTATTCTACGAGCAGTACTTC. This translates into CATSPGQLFYEQYF. The rearrangement uses TRBV28 and TRBJ2-7; D possibly corresponds to TRBD1 (6 bases). Germline CDR1 MDHEN, CDR2 SYDVKM. The ends were cut back, 10 bases at V and 3 bases at J, with 19 bases in the middle. There are 14 residues in the CDR3.

The rearrangement joins TRBV2 to TRBJ1-2, with unresolved D. Germline lookup yields CDR1 SNHLY and CDR2 FYNNEI. V was shortened by 7 bases and J by 1 base, with 16 bases between the two germline ends. The CDR3 spans 15 residues. Here the CDR3 reads CASTPVENVNYGYTF. The CDR3 DNA sequence: TGTGCCAGCACCCCGGTTGAAAACGTTAACTATGGCTACACCTTC.

The chain combines TRBV5-4 with TRBJ2-5; D unclear. CDR1 is SGHNT and CDR2 is YYREEE in the germline V gene (reference sequence). The CDR3 loop spans 13 amino acids. Trimming took off 4 bases at V and 5 bases at J, with 12 bases between the two ends. The CDR3 DNA sequence: TGTGCCAGCAGCGTGGACGGCTTGGAGACCCAGTACTTC. As protein: CASSVDGLETQYF. Combining the CDR3 with reference TRBV5-4 and TRBJ2-5 gives the whole variable domain ETGVTQSPTHLIKTRGQQVTLRCSSQSGHNTVSWYQQALGQGPQFIFQYYREEENGRGNFPPRFSGLQFPNYSSELNVNALELDDSALYLCASSVDGLETQYFGPGTRLLVL.

The chain has TRBV4-1 and TRBJ1-1, with D uncertain. CDR1 is MGHRA, CDR2 YSYEKL, per germline. The CDR3 totals 16 residues. V was shortened by 0 bases and J by 4 bases, with 15 bases between the two germline ends. In DNA form, the CDR3 reads TGCGCCAGCAGCCAAGATTGGATAGCAGCGACCACTGAAGCTTTCTTT. This encodes CASSQDWIAATTEAFF.

This chain joins TRBV5-1 and TRBJ1-2, with D uncertain. CDR1 is SGHRS and CDR2 is YFSETQ in the germline V gene. V lost 2 bases, J lost 0 bases, and 14 bases lay in between. CDR3 size: 16 residues. For the CDR3, the DNA is TGCGCCAGCAGCTTTGGCAGGACCGAAACTAACTATGGCTACACCTTC. Its protein is CASSFGRTETNYGYTF.

In its sample, this clone was seen once. The CDR3 coding sequence is TGTGCCAGCAGCCGGGCAACTAATGAAAAACTGTTTTTT. Protein sequence: CASSRATNEKLFF. The chain recombines TRBV28 with TRBJ1-4; D call uncertain. Trimming took off 6 bases at V and 0 bases at J, with 5 bases between the two ends. This CDR3 region has 13 residues. The germline CDR1 and CDR2 sequences are MDHEN and SYDVKM.

Only a few counts were recorded for this clone. The V and J genes are TRBV25-1 and TRBJ2-6; no clear D gene. V lost 10 bases and J 4 bases, leaving 8 bases between the germline ends. CDR1 is MGHDK and CDR2 is SYGVNS in the germline V gene. The CDR3 loop spans 12 amino acids. CDR3 sequence (DNA): TGTGCCACTGACCCCGGGGCCAACGTCCTGACTTTC. Protein sequence: CATDPGANVLTF. The variable domain in full, completed from reference TRBV25-1 and TRBJ2-6, reads EADIYQTPRYLVIGTGKKITLECSQTMGHDKMYWYQQDPGMELHLIHYSYGVNSTEKGDLSSESTVSRIRTEHFPLTLESARPSHTSQYLCATDPGANVLTFGAGSRLTVL.

V and J are TRBV6-5 and TRBJ1-1; D is perhaps TRBD1 (6 bases). Germline V gene data show CDR1 as MNHEY and CDR2 as SVGAGI. The CDR3 has 14 residues. The V end lost 5 bases, the J end lost 7 bases, and 17 bases lay between the germline ends. The CDR3, as DNA: TGTGCCAGCAGTCAGAGGGGGAGGAGTGATGAAGCTTTCTTT. Translation gives CASSQRGRSDEAFF.